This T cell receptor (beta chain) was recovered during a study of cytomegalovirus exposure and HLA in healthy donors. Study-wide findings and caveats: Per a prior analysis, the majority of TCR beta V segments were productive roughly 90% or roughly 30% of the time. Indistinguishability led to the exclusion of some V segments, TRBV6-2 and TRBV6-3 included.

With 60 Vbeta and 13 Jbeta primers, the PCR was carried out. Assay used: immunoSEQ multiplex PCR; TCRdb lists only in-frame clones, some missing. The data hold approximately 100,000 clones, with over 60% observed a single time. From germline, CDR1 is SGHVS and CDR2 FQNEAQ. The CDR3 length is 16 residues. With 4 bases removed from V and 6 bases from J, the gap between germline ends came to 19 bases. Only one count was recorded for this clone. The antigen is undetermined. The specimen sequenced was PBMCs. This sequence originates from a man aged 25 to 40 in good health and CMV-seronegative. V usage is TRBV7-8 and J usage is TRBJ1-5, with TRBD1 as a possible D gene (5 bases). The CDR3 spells CASSSASQGIGQPQHF. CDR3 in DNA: TGTGCCAGCAGCTCAGCGTCCCAGGGTATAGGTCAGCCCCAGCATTTT.